The clone carrying this TCR beta chain came up a few times. Its antigen is as yet unknown. The data stem from a study of graft-versus-host responses after intestinal transplantation. Profiled with immunoSEQ multiplex PCR; TCRdb holds only in-frame clones, not every one. Of about 100,000 clones in the sample, roughly 87% were seen once. The starting material was unstimulated CD4+ T cells sorted from spleen or lymph node cells, obtained before transplant. This clonotype was obtained from a human donor who was the organ donor for an intestinal transplant.

In DNA form, the CDR3 reads TGCGCCAGCAGCCAAGAGGAGGGGGGCTCCTACAATGAGCAGTTCTTC. Translating it yields CASSQEEGGSYNEQFF. The V and J genes are TRBV4-1 and TRBJ2-1; D could derive from TRBD1 or TRBD2 (6 bases each). This CDR3 contains 16 residues. The germline V and J ends were trimmed by 0 bases and 0 bases, with 9 bases remaining between them. Per the germline V gene, CDR1 is MGHRA and CDR2 is YSYEKL.